This is a list of T cell receptor beta chains from one sample in a study of OX40 agonist ivuxolimab in advanced cancers. Data came from immunoSEQ multiplex PCR; TCRdb stores just in-frame clones and leaves some out. This table has around 140,000 clones, just over 90% appearing once. The source material was CD4+ or CD8+ T cells sorted from blood, sampled in a trial of the OX40 agonist ivuxolimab. These receptors were obtained from an adult with an advanced solid tumor such as melanoma, head and neck, liver or kidney cancer. Each CDR3 is given with its conserved first and last residue. D genes are given only for firm matches.

j_gene: TRBJ1-1
d_gene: TRBD1
v_gene: TRBV9
CDR3aa: CASSVSGGGQGWTEAFF

j_gene: TRBJ2-7
d_gene: .
v_gene: TRBV5-8
CDR3aa: CASARPSSYEQYF

j_gene: TRBJ2-5
d_gene: .
v_gene: TRBV5-6
CDR3aa: CASSLEVETQYF

j_gene: TRBJ2-7
d_gene: TRBD2
v_gene: TRBV9
CDR3aa: CASSVAPGTSPYEQYF

j_gene: TRBJ2-2
d_gene: .
v_gene: TRBV4-1
CDR3aa: CASSQVDMGFPNTGELFF

j_gene: TRBJ2-3
d_gene: .
v_gene: TRBV10-3
CDR3aa: CAISDSHSDTQYF

j_gene: TRBJ2-1
d_gene: .
v_gene: TRBV9
CDR3aa: CASSSSSNEQFF

j_gene: TRBJ2-1
d_gene: TRBD2
v_gene: TRBV18
CDR3aa: CASSPPTLAGANEQFF

j_gene: TRBJ1-5
d_gene: .
v_gene: TRBV2
CDR3aa: CASSGHSNQPQHF

j_gene: TRBJ2-7
d_gene: .
v_gene: TRBV28
CDR3aa: CASRLTDEQYF

j_gene: TRBJ1-2
d_gene: .
v_gene: TRBV20-1
CDR3aa: CSAGTNYGYTF

j_gene: TRBJ1-4
d_gene: .
v_gene: TRBV7-9
CDR3aa: CASSFLQGVRANEKLFF

j_gene: TRBJ2-5
d_gene: .
v_gene: TRBV27
CDR3aa: CASLPLNGETQYF

j_gene: TRBJ2-1
d_gene: .
v_gene: TRBV28
CDR3aa: CASRDRTAYPNNEQFF

j_gene: TRBJ2-5
d_gene: .
v_gene: TRBV10-2
CDR3aa: CASSESGHQETQYF

j_gene: TRBJ1-2
d_gene: TRBD1
v_gene: TRBV19
CDR3aa: CASSMDRVGGYTF

j_gene: TRBJ1-2
d_gene: TRBD1
v_gene: TRBV7-3
CDR3aa: CASSLTGGQQVRGYTF

j_gene: .
d_gene: .
v_gene: TRBV18
CDR3aa: CASSPGDFDEQYF

j_gene: TRBJ2-1
d_gene: .
v_gene: TRBV27
CDR3aa: CASSFSGLDNEQFF

j_gene: TRBJ1-2
d_gene: .
v_gene: TRBV28
CDR3aa: CASSLVSTVLARGYTF

j_gene: TRBJ2-7
d_gene: TRBD1
v_gene: TRBV5-1
CDR3aa: CASSREGQGGEQYF

j_gene: TRBJ2-7
d_gene: .
v_gene: TRBV28
CDR3aa: CASSLSSGAAFNEQYF

j_gene: TRBJ2-5
d_gene: TRBD1
v_gene: TRBV10-3
CDR3aa: CAIRGTGTNSTQYF

j_gene: TRBJ2-3
d_gene: .
v_gene: TRBV5-1
CDR3aa: CASSLGQLSTDTQYF

j_gene: TRBJ2-2
d_gene: .
v_gene: TRBV9
CDR3aa: CASSVDYTGELFF

j_gene: TRBJ2-1
d_gene: .
v_gene: TRBV2
CDR3aa: CASSTRGVPYNEQFF

j_gene: TRBJ1-1
d_gene: TRBD1
v_gene: TRBV6-1
CDR3aa: CASTEQGPAFF

j_gene: TRBJ2-5
d_gene: TRBD1
v_gene: TRBV29-1
CDR3aa: CSAGTGKQETQYF

j_gene: TRBJ2-3
d_gene: TRBD2
v_gene: TRBV27
CDR3aa: CASSLSRATGTRVTDTQYF